This passage covers 14 T cell receptor beta chains from one sample sequenced in a study of monozygotic twins with inflammatory bowel disease. TCRdb reprocessed the 5' RACE reads and stores each CDR3 protein as one record, lacking DNA. The sample holds over 110,000 distinct CDR3 sequences. The sample consisted of blood. These receptors all come from a human donor with ulcerative colitis or Crohn's disease, or a healthy co-twin of an affected twin (not recorded which).

This chain connects TRBV5-1 to TRBJ2-7. From germline, CDR1 is SGHRS and CDR2 YFSETQ. The CDR3 runs 15 residues. CDR3 amino acids: CASSLVELANNEQYF.

This chain connects TRBV29-1 to TRBJ2-2; lacking DNA, the TRBD1 call made by TCRdb goes unchecked. CDR1 SQVTM and CDR2 ANQGSEA come from the germline V gene. The CDR3 extends over 15 amino acids. CDR3: CSVARQGTNTGELFF.

The gene calls are TRBV11-2 and TRBJ2-7. The CDR3 runs 11 residues. Germline assignment: CDR1 SGHAT and CDR2 FQNNGV. The CDR3 sequence is CASSLEWEQYF.

J is TRBJ2-3 and V is TRBV7-3; TCRdb proposes TRBD1, but this gene call is untestable without DNA. CDR3 length equals 17 residues. Germline CDR1 SGHTA, CDR2 FQGTGA. The CDR3 region is CASSINRGLTSTDTQYF.

The chain is built from TRBV20-1 and TRBJ1-1. Germline CDR1 DFQATT, CDR2 SNEGSKA (reference sequence). The CDR3 runs 13 residues. CDR3 sequence: CSARSNVNTEAFF.

This chain links TRBV7-2 with TRBJ1-2; the D call from TCRdb, TRBD1, cannot be confirmed without DNA. CDR1 and CDR2 (germline): SGHTA, FQGNSA. The CDR3 spans 14 residues. CDR3 residues: CASSGRVMNYGYTF.

The chain employs TRBV6-5 and TRBJ2-3. The CDR3 sequence is 15 residues long. CDR1 and CDR2 (germline): MNHEY, SVGAGI. The CDR3 region is CASSSKLTPTDTQYF.

The gene calls are TRBV4-1 and TRBJ2-7; the TCRdb call, TRBD2, lacks DNA for checking. CDR3 length: 13 residues. Looked up from germline, CDR1 is MGHRA and CDR2 is YSYEKL. Here the CDR3 reads CASGSGGPYEQYF.

The chain links TRBV6-2 or TRBV6-3 to TRBJ1-5; TCRdb names TRBD1, which stays unverified in the absence of DNA. The germline gives CDR1 MNHEY, CDR2 SVGEGT. The CDR3 runs 15 residues. The CDR3 spells CASSTSTQGNQPQHF.

This chain uses TRBV7-2 with TRBJ2-5; the D gene TCRdb calls, TRBD2, cannot be checked with no DNA. CDR3 size: 17 residues. CDR1 and CDR2 from the germline V gene are SGHTA and FQGNSA. CDR3 in amino acids: CASSLDRGGGLLETQYF.

The chain carries TRBV9 and TRBJ2-1. Germline CDR1 is SGDLS and CDR2 is YYNGEE. This CDR3 region has 12 residues. The CDR3 sequence: CASSDLEVEQFF.

V is TRBV9 and J is TRBJ1-4. Germline CDR1 and CDR2: SGDLS and YYNGEE. The CDR3 extends over 14 amino acids. CDR3 amino acids: CASSVWSGNEKLFF.

The V gene is TRBV19, the J gene TRBJ2-7. Looked up from germline, CDR1 is LNHDA and CDR2 is SQIVND (reference sequence). CDR3 length: 13 amino acids. CDR3: CASSGWGTYEQYF.

The rearrangement joins TRBV20-1 to TRBJ2-1; TCRdb indicates TRBD1, and absent DNA this call remains unverified. There are 13 residues in the CDR3. Germline V lookup: CDR1 DFQATT, CDR2 SNEGSKA (reference sequence). The CDR3 reads CSARDGQYNEQFF.